The 21 T cell receptor beta chains below all came from one sample that was sequenced in a study of molecular identifiers for immune sequencing clone quantification. One entry per CDR3 protein, called by TCRdb with MiXCR from the PCR reads. The sample carries about 100,000 distinct CDR3 sequences, 21% recorded once. Sequencing was done on a sample of naive CD8+ T cells from blood, with Jurkat cell RNA spiked in. The subset here: FACS-sorted CD8+CD4-CCR7+CD45RA+ naive T cells. These receptors originate from a human donor in good health. Some libraries in this study had Jurkat cell RNA spiked in.

The V gene is TRBV19, the J gene TRBJ1-1, with TRBD1 identical over 8 bases. V dropped 5 bases and J dropped 1; count of bases not matched to a gene: 6. Germline V gene lookup returns CDR1 LNHDA and CDR2 SQIVND (reference sequence). There are 15 residues in the CDR3. As DNA, the CDR3 is TGTGCCAGTAGTGTTCTCGACAGGGGGAACACTGAAGCTTTCTTT. Its protein is CASSVLDRGNTEAFF. Combining the CDR3 with reference TRBV19 and TRBJ1-1 gives the whole variable domain DGGITQSPKYLFRKEGQNVTLSCEQNLNHDAMYWYRQDPGQGLRLIYYSQIVNDFQKGDIAEGYSVSREKKESFPLTVTSAQKNPTAFYLCASSVLDRGNTEAFFGQGTRLTVV.

Note on this clonotype: The conserved closing phenylalanine or tryptophan is absent in this CDR3, likely reflecting a read error. The DNA is left out, because the CDR3 cannot be placed on it with certainty; the CDR3 is given as TCRdb lists it. The gene calls are TRBV10-3 and TRBJ2-3; the table gives TRBD2 as D, unverified against the DNA. Germline V lookup: CDR1 ENHRY, CDR2 SYGVKD. The CDR3 numbers 16 amino acids, ends counted. The CDR3 sequence: CAISECGNTSTDTQYS.

There are many counts of this clonotype. CDR3 in DNA: TGTGCCAGCGCGCCCCGGGGGGGGGGGAATCAGCCCCAGCATTTT. Translated: CASAPRGGGNQPQHF. The chain is built from TRBV12-3 or TRBV12-4 and TRBJ1-5; a weak D match, TRBD1 (5 bases). The CDR3 runs to 15 residues. V gave up 8 bases and J gave up 4 bases, with 18 bases separating them.

Note on this clonotype: This sequence may be a read error, since a much larger clone differs from it by one base. The chain combines TRBV6-2 or TRBV6-3 with TRBJ2-5; the match to TRBD1 covers 10 bases. Trimming took 4 bases from V and 3 from J; bases not matched to a gene: 11. This CDR3 is built from 17 residues. Germline V gene sequence: CDR1 MNHEY, CDR2 SVGEGT. CDR3 sequence (DNA): TGTGCCAGCAGTTGCTCCCGGGACAGGGGATGGGAAGAGACCCAGTACTTC. It codes for CASSCSRDRGWEETQYF.

This clonotype was recorded a few times. The V and J genes are TRBV6-1 and TRBJ1-3; tentatively, D is TRBD1 (5 bases). Germline values: CDR1 MNHNS, CDR2 SASEGT. Trimming stripped 2 bases from V and 0 bases from J, with 8 bases between. The CDR3 covers 15 residues. As DNA, the CDR3 is TGTGCCAGCAGTGAAACCAGGGTCTCTGGAAACACCATATATTTT. This translates into CASSETRVSGNTIYF.

Comments on this clonotype: This may come from a read error, since a much larger clone is one base off. CDR3 bases: TGTGCCAGCATCCTACAAACAGGGGGCAGCTACGAGCAGTACTTC. Translation gives CASILQTGGSYEQYF. This chain joins TRBV27 and TRBJ2-7; 9 bases align to TRBD1. The CDR3 loop spans 15 amino acids. V was pared by 7 bases and J by 3 bases, with 10 bases of the junction left unmatched. Germline CDR1 MNHEY, CDR2 SMNVEV (reference sequence).

This clonotype has ten or more counts. The chain uses TRBV5-4 and TRBJ2-5, with 11 bases aligning to TRBD2. Trimming at V came to 2 bases and at J to 5 bases, leaving 5 bases not matched to a gene. Per the germline V gene, CDR1 is SGHNT and CDR2 is YYREEE (reference sequence). This CDR3 comprises 15 residues. The CDR3 protein is CASSLLAGDVETQYF. The CDR3 region has the DNA TGTGCCAGCAGCTTACTAGCGGGGGACGTGGAGACCCAGTACTTC.

This clonotype has a single count. One base away lies a much larger clone, so this may be a sequencing read error. This chain uses TRBV3-1 with TRBJ2-5; D gene ambiguous. In germline, CDR1 is LGHDT, CDR2 YNNKEL (reference sequence). V gave up 0 bases and J gave up 5 bases, with 10 bases separating them. The CDR3 length is 14 residues. CDR3 DNA sequence: TGTGCCAGCAGCCAAGATACGGTGGAGGAGACCCAGTACTTC. The encoded protein is CASSQDTVEETQYF.

This clonotype was picked up a small number of times. A much larger clone sits a single nucleotide away, making a read error possible. The chain carries TRBV20-1 and TRBJ1-1; D unclear. The CDR3 runs to 13 residues. From germline, CDR1 is DFQATT and CDR2 SNEGSKA (reference sequence). V was shortened by 3 bases and J by 10 bases, with 18 bases between the two germline ends. This chain's CDR3 is CSASCLVEVRAFF. The CDR3 DNA sequence: TGCAGTGCTAGTTGTCTCGTCGAGGTACGAGCTTTCTTT.

The V gene is TRBV6-2 or TRBV6-3, the J gene TRBJ2-7, with 7 bases matching TRBD2. The germline CDR1 and CDR2 sequences are MNHEY and SVGEGT. Trimming at V came to 0 bases and at J to 2 bases, leaving 7 bases not matched to a gene. CDR3 length equals 16 residues. CDR3 amino acids: CASSYSTRGSAYEQYF. In nucleotides, the CDR3 is TGTGCCAGCAGTTACTCGACGCGGGGGTCGGCCTACGAGCAGTACTTC.

This clonotype occurred many times. CDR3 region: CASSLDPGPDTQYF. The DNA of the CDR3 is TGTGCCAGCAGCTTAGACCCAGGGCCAGATACGCAGTATTTT. The V gene is TRBV7-9, the J gene TRBJ2-3; tentatively, D is TRBD1 (5 bases). V was shortened by 1 base and J by 4 bases, with 9 bases between the two germline ends. Germline assignment: CDR1 SEHNR and CDR2 FQNEAQ (reference sequence). The CDR3 contains 14 residues. Full variable domain (outside the CDR3, taken from reference TRBV7-9 and TRBJ2-3): DTGVSQNPRHKITKRGQNVTFRCDPISEHNRLYWYRQTLGQGPEFLTYFQNEAQLEKSRLLSDRFSAERPKGSFSTLEIQRTEQGDSAMYLCASSLDPGPDTQYFGPGTRLTVL.

This clonotype occurred many times. V and J are TRBV4-3 and TRBJ2-5; TRBD2 matches at 9 bases. The CDR3 runs 17 residues. With V trimmed by 0 bases and J by 3 bases, 8 bases remained unmatched. Germline loops: CDR1 LGHNA, CDR2 YSLEER. The CDR3 DNA follows: TGCGCCAGCAGCCAAGATAGTAGCGGGGGCATCGAAGAGACCCAGTACTTC. This codes for CASSQDSSGGIEETQYF.

Many counts were recorded for this clonotype. The chain uses TRBV7-8 and TRBJ2-5; 12 nucleotides line up with TRBD2. The V gene's germline CDR1 is SGHVS and CDR2 FQNEAQ. This CDR3 has 16 residues. V gave up 1 base and J gave up 5 bases; unmatched junction bases: 5. CDR3 coding DNA: TGTGCCAGCAGCTTAGGACTAGCGGGGGAGAAGGAGACCCAGTACTTC. Its protein product is CASSLGLAGEKETQYF.

In this sample, this clonotype turned up many times. The chain links TRBV5-5 to TRBJ1-5; D is unclear. The CDR3 loop spans 13 amino acids. Trimming shortened V by 2 bases and J by 3 bases, and 6 bases separated the two germline ends. The germline CDR1 and CDR2 sequences are SGHKS and YYEKEE (reference sequence). As DNA, the CDR3 is TGTGCCAGCAGCTTTGACACCAATCAGCCCCAGCATTTT. Protein product: CASSFDTNQPQHF.

As for this clonotype: A much more abundant neighbour one base away suggests this may be a read error. The chain carries TRBV11-2 and TRBJ2-7; 9 nucleotides align to TRBD1. The CDR3 runs to 14 residues. In germline, CDR1 is SGHAT, CDR2 FQNNGV. The CDR3: CASSFPGQGYEQHF. The CDR3 bases are TGTGCCAGCAGCTTTCCGGGACAGGGTTACGAGCAGCACTTC.

This clonotype appeared many times. The V gene is TRBV6-6, the J gene TRBJ2-3; TRBD2 is a possible D gene (7 bases). CDR1 MNHNY and CDR2 SVGAGI come from the germline V gene (reference sequence). The CDR3 sequence is 17 residues long. V was cut by 5 bases and J by 2 bases, with 20 bases left in between. CDR3 residues: CASSTAGGARVTDTQYF. In DNA form, the CDR3 reads TGTGCCAGCAGTACAGCTGGGGGGGCGCGGGTCACAGATACGCAGTATTTT.

This clonotype turned up a few times. This chain uses TRBV28 with TRBJ2-1; 12 bases map to TRBD2. Germline CDR1 MDHEN, CDR2 SYDVKM. V lost 6 bases to trimming and J lost 5 bases; unmatched junction nucleotides: 8. CDR3 length: 16 residues. The CDR3 protein is CASSQDPSGRDNEQFF. The DNA for the CDR3 is TGTGCCAGCAGCCAGGACCCTAGCGGGAGGGACAATGAGCAGTTCTTC.

The rearrangement uses TRBV5-8 and TRBJ1-5, with D perhaps TRBD1 (5 bases). V lost 0 bases, J lost 6 bases, and 10 bases lay in between. CDR1 and CDR2 from the germline V gene are SGHTS and YDEGEE. The CDR3 covers 14 residues. CDR3 amino acids: CASSLAWGVQPQHF. The CDR3 bases are TGTGCCAGCAGCTTGGCCTGGGGGGTTCAGCCCCAGCATTTT.

The table lists this clonotype with many counts. The rearrangement joins TRBV12-3 or TRBV12-4 to TRBJ2-6; D may correspond to TRBD1 or TRBD2 (5 bases each). The CDR3 covers 17 residues. Trimming shortened V by 1 base and J by 0 bases, and 10 bases separated the two germline ends. In DNA form, the CDR3 reads TGTGCCAGCAGTTTAGGAGGGGCCGGCTCTGGGGCCAACGTCCTGACTTTC. Translated, it gives CASSLGGAGSGANVLTF.

This clonotype appeared many times. The chain couples TRBV7-3 to TRBJ2-3; 8 positions agree with TRBD1. V gave up 5 bases and J gave up 3 bases; unmatched junction bases: 7. The CDR3 is 15 amino acids. CDR1 and CDR2 from the germline V gene are SGHTA and FQGTGA. The DNA of the CDR3 is TGTGCCAGCAGCGACACAGGGGGGCAAACAGATACGCAGTATTTT. Translated, it gives CASSDTGGQTDTQYF.

As to this clonotype: A much larger clone differs from this one at a single base, so this may be a read error. As DNA, the CDR3 is TGCGCCAGCAGCCGGACAGGGTCTGGCGGGCAGTACTTC. Translated: CASSRTGSGGQYF. The V gene is TRBV5-1, the J gene TRBJ2-7; 8 bases fit TRBD1. Germline trimming cut 4 bases from V and 9 bases from J; bases unmatched to any gene: 9. The germline V gene encodes CDR1 SGHRS and CDR2 YFSETQ. The CDR3 runs 13 residues.